The entry that follows covers one T cell receptor (beta chain) sequence. Its antigen remains unidentified. No donor was unhealthy or non-Caucasian. This CDR3 region has 14 residues. After removal of 4 bases from V and 6 bases from J, the junction contained 5 bases not matched to a gene. CDR1 and CDR2 (germline): SQVTM, ANQGSEA. The cDNA had a unique molecular identifier and a template-switch universal primer site. TCRdb analysed the 5' RACE reads with MiXCR anew, one entry per CDR3 protein. The data hold about 700,000 distinct CDR3 sequences, with approximately 6.1% observed a single time. The data belong to a study of identical twins. Regarding the study as a whole: For out-of-frame alpha sequences shared by twins, low generation probability was in excess.

Specimen: naive T cells sorted from blood. This receptor was taken from a man aged 18 to 29 in good health. The genes are TRBV29-1 and TRBJ2-1, with 11 bases matching TRBD1. In nucleotides, the CDR3 is TGCAGCGTTGCTTGGACAGGGGGCCGCAATGAGCAGTTCTTC. Protein sequence: CSVAWTGGRNEQFF.